These 19 T cell receptor beta chains share one sample of origin, sequenced in a study of metastatic and nonmetastatic thyroid tumors. No treatment of any kind had been given to any patient before thyroid surgery. TCRdb re-called the PCR reads via MiXCR. The sample holds some 20,000 clones, around 33% seen once. The sequenced material came from tumor tissue. The origin of the receptors is a female donor with papillary thyroid cancer or a benign thyroid nodule (not recorded which). Some clones in this sample may be carry-over from other donors' samples.

This rearrangement joins TRBV11-2 to TRBJ1-3; D is unresolved. CDR3 length: 13 amino acids. V lost 2 bases, J lost 4 bases, and 6 bases lay in between. From germline, CDR1 is SGHAT and CDR2 FQNNGV. Written as DNA, the CDR3 is TGTGCCAGCAGCTTAAATTTAGGAAACACCATATATTTT. It yields the protein CASSLNLGNTIYF.

This clone was detected only a few times. The chain couples TRBV2 to TRBJ2-3, with 7 bases that match TRBD1. The CDR3 totals 13 residues. CDR1 is SNHLY and CDR2 is FYNNEI in the germline V gene. V dropped 6 bases and J dropped 4; count of bases not matched to a gene: 4. CDR3 coding DNA: TGTGCCAGCAGGCGAGGGGGCGCAGATACGCAGTATTTT. Encoded protein: CASRRGGADTQYF.

Regarding this clone: At one end, the junction sequence differs from germline, possibly due to a read error. This chain uses TRBV12-3 or TRBV12-4 with TRBJ2-5, with TRBD1 identical over 11 bases. The length of the CDR3 is 16 residues. The CDR3 nucleotides are TGTGCCAGCAGTATAGCCGGGACAGGGGGACAAGAGACCCAGTACTTC. It codes for CASSIAGTGGQETQYF.

This clone showed up many times. This may be a read error: a much more frequent sequence differs by one nucleotide. The identical CDR3 is also encoded by other nucleotide sequences in the sample. CDR3 DNA sequence: TGTGCCAGCTCACCACCTTCTAACAGGGGGCGGAACGAGCAGTACTTC. Its translation is CASSPPSNRGRNEQYF. The chain combines TRBV18 with TRBJ2-7; 9 nucleotides align to TRBD1. Trimming took 0 bases from V and 5 from J; bases not matched to a gene: 8. Germline V gives CDR1 KGHSH, CDR2 LQKENI. This CDR3 has 16 amino acids.

The chain couples TRBV6-2 or TRBV6-3 to TRBJ1-6; D not resolved. V dropped 6 bases and J dropped 11 bases, with 17 bases sitting between them. The germline V gene encodes CDR1 MNHEY and CDR2 SVGEGT. The CDR3 is 14 amino acids. This CDR3 is CASSPLLASPPLHF. CDR3 nucleotides: TGTGCCAGCAGCCCACTCCTGGCGTCGCCACCCCTCCACTTT.

This clone was seen a handful of times. V gene TRBV6-1 combines with J gene TRBJ2-2; 7 bases fit TRBD2. CDR3 length equals 15 residues. The germline V gene has CDR1 MNHNS and CDR2 SASEGT. V lost 8 bases and J lost 7; bases outside the gene matches: 13. CDR3 in amino acids: CASSSGGRWSGELFF. CDR3 DNA: TGTGCCAGCTCCTCGGGCGGGAGATGGAGCGGGGAGCTGTTTTTT.

This clone turned up a few times. V usage is TRBV28 and J usage is TRBJ2-5; D is perhaps TRBD2 (6 bases). The V and J ends lost 7 bases and 2 bases respectively, with 14 bases between them. The CDR3 sequence is 14 residues long. Per germline, CDR1 MDHEN and CDR2 SYDVKM. The CDR3 DNA follows: TGTGCCAGCAAAACGGGACTTATGCAAGAGACCCAGTACTTC. It is translated as CASKTGLMQETQYF.

The gene calls are TRBV28 and TRBJ1-2; D is uncertain. CDR1 is MDHEN and CDR2 is SYDVKM in the germline V gene. The germline V and J ends were trimmed by 3 bases and 0 bases, with 8 bases remaining between them. This CDR3 spans 14 amino acids. Written as DNA, the CDR3 is TGTGCCAGCAGTTTTACTGGGCCTAACTATGGCTACACCTTC. Its translation is CASSFTGPNYGYTF.

This clone was seen a few times. The same CDR3 is also encoded by other DNA sequences in this sample. This chain joins TRBV6-1 and TRBJ2-7; D is uncertain. Germline CDR1 MNHNS, CDR2 SASEGT. The CDR3 runs to 13 residues. Trimming left V 2 bases short and J 1 base short, with 6 bases between. CDR3 amino acids: CASSEQPSYEQYF. The CDR3 region has the DNA TGTGCCAGCAGTGAACAGCCATCCTACGAGCAGTACTTC.

This CDR3 reads CASSPFRTDLYYEQYF. The CDR3 DNA is TGTGCCAGCAGCCCGTTTAGGACAGATCTTTACTACGAGCAGTACTTC. V is TRBV6-1 and J is TRBJ2-7; a possible D gene is TRBD1 (6 bases). This CDR3 contains 16 residues. V shed 6 bases and J shed 3 bases, with 21 bases lying between them. Germline CDR1 MNHNS, CDR2 SASEGT.

The genes are TRBV5-1 and TRBJ2-3, with 11 bases identical to TRBD2. The trim removed 3 bases at V and 1 base at J, leaving 1 base unmatched. The CDR3 sequence is 15 residues long. Germline V gene data show CDR1 as SGHRS and CDR2 as YFSETQ. In DNA form, the CDR3 reads TGCGCCAGCAGCTCGGGACTAGCGGGCACAGATACGCAGTATTTT. It codes for CASSSGLAGTDTQYF.

This clone was seen only a few times. The chain uses TRBV5-1 and TRBJ2-3, with 11 bases matching TRBD1. J lost 11 bases, V lost 6 bases, and 14 bases had no gene match. The CDR3 extends over 15 amino acids. CDR1 is SGHRS and CDR2 is YFSETQ in the germline V gene. The CDR3 nucleotides read TGCGCCAGCATGGAGACCGGGACAGGGGGTCTAAAGCAGTATTTT. Amino acids: CASMETGTGGLKQYF.

The gene calls are TRBV5-1 and TRBJ1-1; 7 bases line up with TRBD1. J lost 0 bases, V lost 3 bases, and 5 bases had no gene match. This CDR3 comprises 15 residues. CDR1 and CDR2 from the germline V gene are SGHRS and YFSETQ. The CDR3 sequence: CASSSDQGVNTEAFF. The CDR3 DNA reads TGCGCCAGCAGCTCGGACCAGGGGGTGAACACTGAAGCTTTCTTT.

In its sample, this clone was seen a few times. The sample carries other DNA sequences with the same CDR3. The chain is built from TRBV12-3 or TRBV12-4 and TRBJ2-2; D ambiguous. The length of the CDR3 is 12 residues. V lost 4 bases and J 7 bases, leaving 7 bases between the germline ends. CDR3 region: CASSYRGGELFF. DNA for the CDR3: TGTGCCAGCAGTTATCGAGGCGGGGAGCTGTTTTTT.

The chain employs TRBV7-7 and TRBJ2-5; D perhaps matches TRBD2 (7 bases). V lost 4 bases and J lost 2, with 14 bases in between. The CDR3 has 15 amino acids. Germline V lookup: CDR1 SSHAT, CDR2 FNYEAQ (reference sequence). This CDR3 reads CASSYRVGGQETQYF. The CDR3 DNA is TGTGCCAGCAGCTACAGGGTGGGGGGGCAAGAGACCCAGTACTTC. Using reference TRBV7-7 and TRBJ2-5 for the parts outside the CDR3, the full variable domain is GAGVSQSPRYKVTKRGQDVTLRCDPISSHATLYWYQQALGQGPEFLTYFNYEAQPDKSGLPSDRFSAERPEGSISTLTIQRTEQRDSAMYRCASSYRVGGQETQYFGPGTRLLVL.

This clone has more than one count but fewer than ten. This sequence joins TRBV6-1 and TRBJ1-3, with no clear D. Deletions cut 4 bases from V and 7 bases from J, with 11 bases between. CDR3 length equals 13 residues. Germline assignment: CDR1 MNHNS and CDR2 SASEGT. DNA for the CDR3: TGTGCCAGCAGTGGAAGATCGGGGAACACCATATATTTT. Residues: CASSGRSGNTIYF.

There are a few counts of this clone. CDR3 nucleotides: TGTGCCAGCACCCCAATAGGGGCCTCCTACGAGCAGTACTTC. Residues: CASTPIGASYEQYF. V is TRBV28 and J is TRBJ2-7, with D perhaps TRBD1 (5 bases). The germline V gene encodes CDR1 MDHEN and CDR2 SYDVKM. V was shortened by 7 bases and J by 0 bases, with 13 bases between the two germline ends. The CDR3 loop spans 14 amino acids.

This clone was recorded at least ten times. The chain has TRBV6-6 and TRBJ1-3; D is perhaps TRBD1 (6 bases). CDR1 is MNHNY, CDR2 SVGAGI, per germline (reference sequence). Trimming removed 2 bases from V and 2 bases from J, with 13 bases in between. This CDR3 contains 16 residues. The CDR3, as DNA: TGTGCCAGCAGTTACGGGGGGAACAGGGCTGGAAACACCATATATTTT. Translating gives CASSYGGNRAGNTIYF.

This clone was seen a few times. A read error may be the cause here, since a much bigger clone is one base away. The chain employs TRBV28 and TRBJ1-2; the D is unclear. Germline V gives CDR1 MDHEN, CDR2 SYDVKM. This CDR3 region has 14 residues. The CDR3 region is CASSILPGTKGYAF. The CDR3 DNA reads as TGTGCCAGCAGTATACTACCGGGAACCAAAGGCTACGCCTTC.